The 8 T cell receptor beta chains in this list originate from one sample, sequenced in a study of T cells in Graves' hyperthyroidism and ophthalmopathy. RNA transcripts gave rise to amplified TCR beta CDR3 regions. RT-PCR in the first round (using the HTBI primer set) targeted the TCR CDR3. TCRdb analysed the multiplex PCR reads with MiXCR anew, one entry per CDR3 protein. Among 89,000 or so distinct CDR3 sequences listed, about 37% were seen once. What was sequenced was peripheral blood or thyroid tissue (not recorded which). All receptors derive from a woman younger than 45 with Graves' hyperthyroidism.

Comments on this clonotype: This may be a read error, as it is one base from a much larger clone. The gene calls are TRBV7-2 and TRBJ2-7; 9 bases fit TRBD2. This CDR3 contains 16 residues. Germline V CDR1 and CDR2: SGHTA, FQGNSA. The CDR3 DNA is TGTGTCAGCAGCTTATTTGGCGGGAGGGCCGGGGGCGAGCAGTACTTC. Its translation is CVSSLFGGRAGGEQYF.

This clonotype was seen many times. V gene TRBV7-8 combines with J gene TRBJ1-5, with D perhaps matching TRBD1 (5 bases). Trimming removed 5 bases at V and 9 bases at J, with 26 bases between. The CDR3 is made up of 17 amino acids. CDR1 is SGHVS and CDR2 is FQNEAQ in the germline V gene. CDR3 in amino acids: CASSPRGGEGPLGPQHF. In nucleotides, the CDR3 is TGTGCCAGCAGCCCCCGGGGAGGGGAGGGCCCCTTAGGGCCCCAGCATTTT.

In this sample, this clonotype turned up many times. This chain connects TRBV9 to TRBJ2-2, with a tentative D call TRBD1 (6 bases). The germline V and J ends were trimmed by 4 bases and 8 bases, with 18 bases remaining between them. The CDR3 sequence is 15 residues long. CDR1 SGDLS and CDR2 YYNGEE come from the germline V gene. CDR3 in DNA: TGTGCCAGCAGCTCTAGTGGGACAACAGGAGGGGAGCTGTTTTTT. Residues: CASSSSGTTGGELFF.

This clonotype has at least ten counts. The chain uses TRBV15 and TRBJ1-4, with 8 bases identical to TRBD1. V lost 1 base, J lost 7 bases, and 8 bases stayed unmatched. Germline CDR1 LNHNV, CDR2 YYDKDF (reference sequence). CDR3 size: 16 residues. The CDR3 sequence is CATSRAFGGTGEKLFF. CDR3 DNA: TGTGCCACCAGCAGAGCTTTCGGTGGGACAGGTGAAAAACTGTTTTTT.

This clonotype was observed at least ten times. This chain connects TRBV4-2 to TRBJ2-2; D may be TRBD1 (5 bases). There are 17 residues in the CDR3. The V end was cut by 4 bases, the J end by 1 base, with 16 bases between. Germline V gene lookup returns CDR1 LGHNA and CDR2 YNFKEQ. CDR3 sequence: CASSREVQTVNTGELFF. In DNA form, the CDR3 reads TGTGCCAGCAGCCGTGAGGTACAGACAGTGAACACCGGGGAGCTGTTTTTT.

The CDR3 region has the DNA TGCGCCAGCAGCTTGTCCCCGGGACAGACGAACACCGGGGAGCTGTTTTTT. It codes for CASSLSPGQTNTGELFF. This chain links TRBV5-1 with TRBJ2-2, with 7 bases matching TRBD1. This CDR3 region has 17 residues. Germline CDR1 SGHRS, CDR2 YFSETQ. With V trimmed by 1 base and J by 0 bases, 6 bases remained unmatched.

This clonotype occurred many times. V is TRBV24-1 and J is TRBJ2-5; D gene uncertain. CDR3 length: 15 residues. The V and J ends lost 8 bases and 1 base respectively, with 16 bases between them. CDR1 and CDR2 (germline): KGHDR, SFDVKD. The DNA for the CDR3 is TGTGCCACCAATGAAGGGATGTCGGGCCAAGAGACCCAGTACTTC. Translating gives CATNEGMSGQETQYF.

This clonotype has ten or more counts. The V and J genes are TRBV18 and TRBJ2-2; no definite D call. Deletions cut 3 bases from V and 1 base from J, with 9 bases between. Germline loops: CDR1 KGHSH, CDR2 LQKENI. The CDR3 loop spans 15 amino acids. The CDR3 reads CASSPPSKNTGELFF. CDR3 nucleotide sequence: TGTGCCAGCTCACCTCCCAGCAAGAACACCGGGGAGCTGTTTTTT.